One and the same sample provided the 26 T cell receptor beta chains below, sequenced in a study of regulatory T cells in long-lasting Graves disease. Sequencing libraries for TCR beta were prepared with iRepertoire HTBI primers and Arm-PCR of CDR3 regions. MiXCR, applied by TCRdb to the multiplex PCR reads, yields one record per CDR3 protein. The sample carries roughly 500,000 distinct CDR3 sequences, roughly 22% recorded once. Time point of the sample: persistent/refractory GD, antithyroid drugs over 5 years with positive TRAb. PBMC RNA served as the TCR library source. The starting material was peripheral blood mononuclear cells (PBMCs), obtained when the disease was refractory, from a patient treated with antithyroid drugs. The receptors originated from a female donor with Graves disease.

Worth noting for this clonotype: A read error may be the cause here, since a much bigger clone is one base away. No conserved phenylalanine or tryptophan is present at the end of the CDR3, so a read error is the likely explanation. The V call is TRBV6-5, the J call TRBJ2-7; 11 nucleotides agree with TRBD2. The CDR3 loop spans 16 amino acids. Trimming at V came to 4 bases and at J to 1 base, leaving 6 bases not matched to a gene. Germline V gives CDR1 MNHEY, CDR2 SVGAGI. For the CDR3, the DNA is TGTGCCAGCAGTTCGCCGACTAGCGGGAATTCCTACGAGCAGTACTAC. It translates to CASSSPTSGNSYEQYY.

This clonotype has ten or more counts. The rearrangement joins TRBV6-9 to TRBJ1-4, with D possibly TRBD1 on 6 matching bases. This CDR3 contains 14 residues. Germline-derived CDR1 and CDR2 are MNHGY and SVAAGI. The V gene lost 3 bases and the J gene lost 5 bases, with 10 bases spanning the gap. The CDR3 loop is CASSYQGPNEKLFF. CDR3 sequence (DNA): TGTGCCAGCAGTTACCAGGGGCCGAATGAAAAACTGTTTTTT.

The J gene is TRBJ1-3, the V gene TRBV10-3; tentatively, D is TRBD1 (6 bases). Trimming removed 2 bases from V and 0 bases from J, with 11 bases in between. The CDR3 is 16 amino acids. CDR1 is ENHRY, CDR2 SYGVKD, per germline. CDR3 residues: CAISERGVSSGNTIYF. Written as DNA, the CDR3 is TGTGCCATCAGTGAGAGGGGGGTGAGCTCTGGAAACACCATATATTTT.

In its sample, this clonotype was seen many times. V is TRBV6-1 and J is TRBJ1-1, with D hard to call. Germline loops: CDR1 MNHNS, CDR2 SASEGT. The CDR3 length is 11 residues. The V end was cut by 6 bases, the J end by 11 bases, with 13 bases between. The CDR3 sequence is CASREIECAFF. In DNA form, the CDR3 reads TGTGCCAGCAGGGAGATTGAGTGCGCTTTCTTT.

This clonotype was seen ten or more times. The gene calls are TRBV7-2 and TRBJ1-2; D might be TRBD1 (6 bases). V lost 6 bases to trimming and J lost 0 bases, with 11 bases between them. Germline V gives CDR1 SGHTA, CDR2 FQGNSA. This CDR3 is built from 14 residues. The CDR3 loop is CASSSDSPNYGYTF. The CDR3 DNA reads TGTGCCAGCAGTTCGGACAGTCCTAACTATGGCTACACCTTC.

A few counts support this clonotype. Written as DNA, the CDR3 is TGCAGTGCGCCGCGGGGGGAAAACACTGAAGCTTTCTTT. Residues: CSAPRGENTEAFF. The chain recombines TRBV20-1 with TRBJ1-1, with D maybe TRBD1 (5 bases). The germline V and J ends were trimmed by 6 bases and 2 bases, with 13 bases remaining between them. CDR1 DFQATT and CDR2 SNEGSKA come from the germline V gene (reference sequence). The CDR3 loop spans 13 amino acids.

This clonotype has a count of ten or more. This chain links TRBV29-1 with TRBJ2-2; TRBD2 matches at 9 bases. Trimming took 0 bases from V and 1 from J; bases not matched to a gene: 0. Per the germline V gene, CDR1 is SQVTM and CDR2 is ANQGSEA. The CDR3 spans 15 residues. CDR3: CSVEDSGGNTGELFF. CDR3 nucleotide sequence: TGCAGCGTTGAAGATAGCGGGGGGAACACCGGGGAGCTGTTTTTT.

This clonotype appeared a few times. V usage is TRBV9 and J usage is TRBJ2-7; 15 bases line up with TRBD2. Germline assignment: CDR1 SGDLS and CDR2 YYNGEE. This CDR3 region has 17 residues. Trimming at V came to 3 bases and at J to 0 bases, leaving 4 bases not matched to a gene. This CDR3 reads CASSAGLAGGSSYEQYF. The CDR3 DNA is TGTGCCAGCAGCGCGGGACTAGCGGGGGGCAGCTCCTACGAGCAGTACTTC.

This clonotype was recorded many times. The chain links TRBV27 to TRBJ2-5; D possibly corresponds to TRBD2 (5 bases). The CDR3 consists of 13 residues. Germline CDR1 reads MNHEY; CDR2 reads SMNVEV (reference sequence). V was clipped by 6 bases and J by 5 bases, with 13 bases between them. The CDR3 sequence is CASRKGGVETQYF. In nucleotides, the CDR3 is TGTGCCAGCAGAAAAGGAGGCGTGGAGACCCAGTACTTC.

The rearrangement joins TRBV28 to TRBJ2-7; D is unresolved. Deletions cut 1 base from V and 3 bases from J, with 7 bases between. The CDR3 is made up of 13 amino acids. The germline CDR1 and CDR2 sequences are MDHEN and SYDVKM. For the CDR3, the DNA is TGTGCCAGCAGTTTATTACGGGTCTACGAGCAGTACTTC. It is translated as CASSLLRVYEQYF.

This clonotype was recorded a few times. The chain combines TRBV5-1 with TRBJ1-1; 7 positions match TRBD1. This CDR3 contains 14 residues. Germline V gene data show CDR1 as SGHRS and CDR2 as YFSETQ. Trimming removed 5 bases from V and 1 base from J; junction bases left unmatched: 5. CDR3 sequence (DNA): TGCGCCAGCAGGACAGGGAGCTGGAACACTGAAGCTTTCTTT. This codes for CASRTGSWNTEAFF.

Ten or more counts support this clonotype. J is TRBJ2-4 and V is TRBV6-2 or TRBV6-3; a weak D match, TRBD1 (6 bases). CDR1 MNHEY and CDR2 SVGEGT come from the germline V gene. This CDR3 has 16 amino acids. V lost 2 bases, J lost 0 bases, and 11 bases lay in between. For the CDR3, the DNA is TGTGCCAGCAGTTACCCAGGACAGTCAGCCAAAAACATTCAGTACTTC. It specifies CASSYPGQSAKNIQYF.

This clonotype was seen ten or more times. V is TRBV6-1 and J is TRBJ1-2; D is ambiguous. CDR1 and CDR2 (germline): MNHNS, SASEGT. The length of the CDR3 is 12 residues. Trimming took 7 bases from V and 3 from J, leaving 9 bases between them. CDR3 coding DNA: TGTGCCAGCACCACCCCGGACTATGGCTACACCTTC. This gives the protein CASTTPDYGYTF.

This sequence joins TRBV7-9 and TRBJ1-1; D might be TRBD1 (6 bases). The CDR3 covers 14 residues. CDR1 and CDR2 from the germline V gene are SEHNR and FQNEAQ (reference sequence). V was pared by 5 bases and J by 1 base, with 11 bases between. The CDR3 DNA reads TGTGCCAGCAGCCCACAGGGCTGGAACACTGAAGCTTTCTTT. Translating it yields CASSPQGWNTEAFF.

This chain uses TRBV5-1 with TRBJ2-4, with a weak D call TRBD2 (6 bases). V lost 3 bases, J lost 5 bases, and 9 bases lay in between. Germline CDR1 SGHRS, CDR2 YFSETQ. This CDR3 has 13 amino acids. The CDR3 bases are TGCGCCAGCAGCTGGCCGGGAGAAAACATTCAGTACTTC. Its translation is CASSWPGENIQYF.

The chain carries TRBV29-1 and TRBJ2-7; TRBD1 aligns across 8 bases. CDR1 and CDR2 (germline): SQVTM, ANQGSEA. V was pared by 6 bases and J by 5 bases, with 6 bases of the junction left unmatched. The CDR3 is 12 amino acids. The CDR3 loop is CSVDRGRNEQYF. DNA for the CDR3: TGCAGCGTCGACAGGGGTCGGAACGAGCAGTACTTC.

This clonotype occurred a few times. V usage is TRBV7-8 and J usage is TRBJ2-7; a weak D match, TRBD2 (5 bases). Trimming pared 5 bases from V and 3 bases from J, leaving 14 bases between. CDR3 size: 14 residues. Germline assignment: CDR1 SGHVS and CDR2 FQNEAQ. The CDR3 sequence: CASSPSSRGYEQYF. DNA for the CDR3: TGTGCCAGCAGCCCCTCTAGTCGGGGCTACGAGCAGTACTTC. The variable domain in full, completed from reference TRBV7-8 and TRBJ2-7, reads GAGVSQSPRYKVAKRGQDVALRCDPISGHVSLFWYQQALGQGPEFLTYFQNEAQLDKSGLPSDRFFAERPEGSVSTLKIQRTQQEDSAVYLCASSPSSRGYEQYFGPGTRLTVT.

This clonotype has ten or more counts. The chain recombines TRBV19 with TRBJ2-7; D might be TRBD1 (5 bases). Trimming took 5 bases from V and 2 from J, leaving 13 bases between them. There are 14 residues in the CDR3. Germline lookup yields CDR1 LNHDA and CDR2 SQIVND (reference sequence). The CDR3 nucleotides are TGTGCCAGTAGTGTCCAGGGTAAGACCTACGAGCAGTACTTC. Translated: CASSVQGKTYEQYF.

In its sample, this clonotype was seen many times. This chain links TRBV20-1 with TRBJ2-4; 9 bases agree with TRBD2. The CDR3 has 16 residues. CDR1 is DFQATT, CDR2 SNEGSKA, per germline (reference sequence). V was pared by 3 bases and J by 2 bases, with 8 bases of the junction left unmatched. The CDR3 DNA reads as TGCAGTGCTAGTTCAGAGCGGGAGGTCCCCAAAAACATTCAGTACTTC. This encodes CSASSEREVPKNIQYF.

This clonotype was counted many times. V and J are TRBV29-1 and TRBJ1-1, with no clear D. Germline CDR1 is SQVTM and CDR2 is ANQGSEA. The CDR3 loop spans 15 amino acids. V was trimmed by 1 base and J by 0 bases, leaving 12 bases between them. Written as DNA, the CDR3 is TGCAGCGTTGAAGGTGGGGTTCAAATGAACACTGAAGCTTTCTTT. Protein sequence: CSVEGGVQMNTEAFF.

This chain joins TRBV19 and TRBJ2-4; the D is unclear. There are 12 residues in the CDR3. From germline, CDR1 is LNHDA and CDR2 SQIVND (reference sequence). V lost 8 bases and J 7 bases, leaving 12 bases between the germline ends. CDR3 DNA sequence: TGTGCCAGTTCCTGGGGTAGGAACATTCAGTACTTC. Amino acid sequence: CASSWGRNIQYF.

The CDR3 protein is CASSIRQSGTGTYEQYF. The DNA for the CDR3 is TGTGCCAGTAGTATAAGGCAAAGTGGGACAGGAACCTACGAGCAGTACTTC. The chain joins TRBV19 to TRBJ2-7; TRBD1 agrees at 8 bases. The CDR3 runs 17 residues. J gave up 2 bases and V 2 bases, and 11 bases lay outside the gene matches. Germline-derived CDR1 and CDR2 are LNHDA and SQIVND (reference sequence).

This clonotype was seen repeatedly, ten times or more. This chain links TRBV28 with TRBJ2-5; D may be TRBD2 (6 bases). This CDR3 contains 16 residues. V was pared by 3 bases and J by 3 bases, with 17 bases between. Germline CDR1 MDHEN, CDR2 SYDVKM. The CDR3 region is CASSFSVASEEETQYF. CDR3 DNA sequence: TGTGCCAGCAGTTTTAGCGTGGCTAGCGAGGAAGAGACCCAGTACTTC.

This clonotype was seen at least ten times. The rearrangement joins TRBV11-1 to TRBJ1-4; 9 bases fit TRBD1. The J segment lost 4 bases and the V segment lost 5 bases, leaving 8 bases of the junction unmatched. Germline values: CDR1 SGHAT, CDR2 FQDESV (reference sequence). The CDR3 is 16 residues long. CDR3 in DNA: TGTGCCAGCAGCCCCGGACCGGACAGGGGTAATGAAAAACTGTTTTTT. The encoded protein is CASSPGPDRGNEKLFF.

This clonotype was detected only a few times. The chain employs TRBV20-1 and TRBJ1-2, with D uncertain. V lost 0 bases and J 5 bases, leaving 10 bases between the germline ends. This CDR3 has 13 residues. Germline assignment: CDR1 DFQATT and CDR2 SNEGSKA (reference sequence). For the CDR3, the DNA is TGCAGTGCTAGAGATGCAGGTCAATATGGCTACACCTTC. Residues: CSARDAGQYGYTF.

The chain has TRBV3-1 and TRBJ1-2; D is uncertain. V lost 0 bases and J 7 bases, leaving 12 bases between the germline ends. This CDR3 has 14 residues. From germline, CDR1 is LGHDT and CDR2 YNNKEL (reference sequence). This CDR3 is CASSQESREGGYTF. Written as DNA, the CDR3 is TGTGCCAGCAGCCAAGAGTCGAGGGAAGGTGGCTACACCTTC. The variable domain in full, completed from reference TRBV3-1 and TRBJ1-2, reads DTAVSQTPKYLVTQMGNDKSIKCEQNLGHDTMYWYKQDSKKFLKIMFSYNNKELIINETVPNRFSPKSPDKAHLNLHINSLELGDSAVYFCASSQESREGGYTFGSGTRLTVV.